Listed here are 5 T cell receptor beta chains from one sample, sequenced in a study of blood T cell repertoires in COVID-19. Using immunoSEQ multiplex PCR, the repertoire was profiled, and TCRdb retains in-frame clones only, with some absent. The sample includes about 80,000 clones, 82% of them seen just once. Sequencing input: peripheral blood. These receptors originate from an older woman with acute or convalescent COVID-19.

This chain links TRBV19 with TRBJ1-2, with D hard to call. The CDR3 is 15 amino acids. V lost 7 bases, J lost 2 bases, and 17 bases lay in between. The V gene's germline CDR1 is LNHDA and CDR2 SQIVND (reference sequence). The CDR3 sequence: CASTWFGEINYGYTF. CDR3 coding DNA: TGTGCCAGTACGTGGTTCGGTGAGATCAACTATGGCTACACCTTC.

This rearrangement joins TRBV20-1 to TRBJ2-1; D gene ambiguous. V lost 5 bases to trimming and J lost 4 bases, with 3 bases between them. CDR3 size: 10 residues. Germline V gene sequence: CDR1 DFQATT, CDR2 SNEGSKA (reference sequence). Written as DNA, the CDR3 is TGCAGTGCTCCGTACAATGAGCAGTTCTTC. It codes for CSAPYNEQFF.

This chain links TRBV7-9 with TRBJ1-3; no clear D. The CDR3 is 13 residues long. Germline V gives CDR1 SEHNR, CDR2 FQNEAQ (reference sequence). V lost 1 base to trimming and J lost 7 bases, with 8 bases between them. The chain's CDR3 is CASSLGEANTIYF. DNA for the CDR3: TGTGCCAGCAGCTTAGGCGAAGCTAACACCATATATTTT.

This clone was counted a single time. The chain employs TRBV11-2 and TRBJ2-1; TRBD2 matches 13 bases. Looked up from germline, CDR1 is SGHAT and CDR2 is FQNNGV. This CDR3 region has 15 residues. The ends lost 4 bases at V and 4 bases at J; junction bases unmatched: 1. The CDR3 DNA reads TGTGCCAGCAGCTCGACTAGCGGGAGGTACAATGAGCAGTTCTTC. This translates into CASSSTSGRYNEQFF.

The rearrangement uses TRBV28 and TRBJ1-2; D remains ambiguous. Trimming pared 6 bases from V and 3 bases from J, leaving 11 bases between. This CDR3 spans 13 amino acids. Per the germline V gene, CDR1 is MDHEN and CDR2 is SYDVKM. DNA of the CDR3: TGTGCCAGCAGCTCAGATTTTGACTATGGCTACACCTTC. Its translation is CASSSDFDYGYTF.